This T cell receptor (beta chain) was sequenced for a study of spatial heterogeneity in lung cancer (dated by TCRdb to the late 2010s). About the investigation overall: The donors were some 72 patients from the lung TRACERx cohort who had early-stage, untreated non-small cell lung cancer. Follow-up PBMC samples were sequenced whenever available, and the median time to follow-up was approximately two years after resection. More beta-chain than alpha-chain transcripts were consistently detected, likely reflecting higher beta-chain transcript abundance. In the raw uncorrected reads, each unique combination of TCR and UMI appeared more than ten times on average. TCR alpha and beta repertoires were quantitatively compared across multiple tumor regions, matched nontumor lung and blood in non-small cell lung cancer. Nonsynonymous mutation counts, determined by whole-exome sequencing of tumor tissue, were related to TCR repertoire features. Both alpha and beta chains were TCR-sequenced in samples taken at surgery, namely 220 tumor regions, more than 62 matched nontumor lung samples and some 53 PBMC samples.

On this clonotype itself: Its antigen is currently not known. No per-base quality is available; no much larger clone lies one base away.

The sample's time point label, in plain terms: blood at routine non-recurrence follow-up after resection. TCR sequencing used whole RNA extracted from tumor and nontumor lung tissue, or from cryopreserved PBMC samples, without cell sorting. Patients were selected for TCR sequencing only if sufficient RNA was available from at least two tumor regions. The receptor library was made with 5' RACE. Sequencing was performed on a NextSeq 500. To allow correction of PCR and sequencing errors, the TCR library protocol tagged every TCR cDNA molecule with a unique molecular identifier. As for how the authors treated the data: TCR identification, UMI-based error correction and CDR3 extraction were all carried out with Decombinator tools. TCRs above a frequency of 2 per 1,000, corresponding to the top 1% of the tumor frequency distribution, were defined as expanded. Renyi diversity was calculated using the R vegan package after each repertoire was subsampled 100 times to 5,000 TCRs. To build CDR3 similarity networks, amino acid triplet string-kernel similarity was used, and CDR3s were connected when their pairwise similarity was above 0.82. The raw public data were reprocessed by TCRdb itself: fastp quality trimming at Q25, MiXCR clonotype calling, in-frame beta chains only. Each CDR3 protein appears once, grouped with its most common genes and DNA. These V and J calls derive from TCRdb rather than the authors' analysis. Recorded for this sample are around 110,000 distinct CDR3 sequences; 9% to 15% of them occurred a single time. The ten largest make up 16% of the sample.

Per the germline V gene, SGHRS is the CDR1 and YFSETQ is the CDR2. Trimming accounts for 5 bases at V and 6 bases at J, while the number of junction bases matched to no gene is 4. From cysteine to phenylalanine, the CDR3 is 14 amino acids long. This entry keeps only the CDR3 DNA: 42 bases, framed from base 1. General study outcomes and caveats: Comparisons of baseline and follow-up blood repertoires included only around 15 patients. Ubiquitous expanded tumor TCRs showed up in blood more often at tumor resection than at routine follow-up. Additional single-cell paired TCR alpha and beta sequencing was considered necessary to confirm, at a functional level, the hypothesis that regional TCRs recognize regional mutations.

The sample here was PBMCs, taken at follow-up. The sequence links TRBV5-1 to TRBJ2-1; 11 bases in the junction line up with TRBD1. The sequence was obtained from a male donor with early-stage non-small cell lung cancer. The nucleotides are TGCGCCAGCAGAACCGGGACAGGGGGCAATGAGCAGTTCTTC. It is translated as CASRTGTGGNEQFF. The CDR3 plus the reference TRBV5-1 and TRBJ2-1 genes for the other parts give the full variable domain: KAGVTQTPRYLIKTRGQQVTLSCSPISGHRSVSWYQQTPGQGLQFLFEYFSETQRNKGNFPGRFSGRQFSNSRSEMNVSTLELGDSALYLCASRTGTGGNEQFFGPGTRLTVL.